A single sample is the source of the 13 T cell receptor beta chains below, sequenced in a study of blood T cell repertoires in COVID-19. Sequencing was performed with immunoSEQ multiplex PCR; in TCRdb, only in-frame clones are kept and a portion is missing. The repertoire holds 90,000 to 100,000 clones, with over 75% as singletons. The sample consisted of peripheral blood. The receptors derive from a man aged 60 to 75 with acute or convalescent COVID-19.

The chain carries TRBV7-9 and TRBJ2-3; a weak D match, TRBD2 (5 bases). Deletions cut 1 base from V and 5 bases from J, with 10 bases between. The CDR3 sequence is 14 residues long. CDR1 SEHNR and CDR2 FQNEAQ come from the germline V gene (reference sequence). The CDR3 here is CASSLERRGDTQYF. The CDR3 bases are TGTGCCAGCAGCTTAGAACGACGGGGAGATACGCAGTATTTT. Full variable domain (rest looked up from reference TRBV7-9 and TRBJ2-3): DTGVSQNPRHKITKRGQNVTFRCDPISEHNRLYWYRQTLGQGPEFLTYFQNEAQLEKSRLLSDRFSAERPKGSFSTLEIQRTEQGDSAMYLCASSLERRGDTQYFGPGTRLTVL.

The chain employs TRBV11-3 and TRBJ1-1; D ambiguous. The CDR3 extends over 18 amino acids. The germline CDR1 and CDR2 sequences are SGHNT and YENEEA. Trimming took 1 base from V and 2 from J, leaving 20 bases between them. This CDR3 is CASSLVSGYGLINTEAFF. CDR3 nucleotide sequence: TGTGCCAGCAGCTTAGTATCCGGGTACGGTTTGATCAACACTGAAGCTTTCTTT.

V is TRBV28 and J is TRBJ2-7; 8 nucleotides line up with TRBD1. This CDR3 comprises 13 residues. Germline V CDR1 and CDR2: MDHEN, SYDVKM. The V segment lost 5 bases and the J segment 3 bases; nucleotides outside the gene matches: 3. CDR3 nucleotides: TGTGCCAGCAGTCTAACAGGGGGCTACGAGCAGTACTTC. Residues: CASSLTGGYEQYF. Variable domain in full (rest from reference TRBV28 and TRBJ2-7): DVKVTQSSRYLVKRTGEKVFLECVQDMDHENMFWYRQDPGLGLRLIYFSYDVKMKEKGDIPEGYSVSREKKERFSLILESASTNQTSMYLCASSLTGGYEQYFGPGTRLTVT.

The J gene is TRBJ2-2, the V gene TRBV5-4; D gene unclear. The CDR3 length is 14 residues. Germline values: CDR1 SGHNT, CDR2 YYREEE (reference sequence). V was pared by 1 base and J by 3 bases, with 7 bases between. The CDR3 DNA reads TGTGCCAGCAGCTTGACCGGGTACACCGGGGAGCTGTTTTTT. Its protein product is CASSLTGYTGELFF. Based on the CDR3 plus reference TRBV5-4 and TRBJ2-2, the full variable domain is ETGVTQSPTHLIKTRGQQVTLRCSSQSGHNTVSWYQQALGQGPQFIFQYYREEENGRGNFPPRFSGLQFPNYSSELNVNALELDDSALYLCASSLTGYTGELFFGEGSRLTVL.

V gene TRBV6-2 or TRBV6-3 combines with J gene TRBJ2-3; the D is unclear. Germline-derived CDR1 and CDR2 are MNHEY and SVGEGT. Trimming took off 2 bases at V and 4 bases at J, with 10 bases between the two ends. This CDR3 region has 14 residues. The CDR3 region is CASSYVVESDTQYF. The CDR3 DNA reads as TGTGCCAGCAGTTACGTGGTAGAGTCAGATACGCAGTATTTT.

CDR3 sequence (DNA): TGTGCCAGTAGTATGGACACCCAAGCGTCCCCTATTAGCAATCAGCCCCAGCATTTT. As protein: CASSMDTQASPISNQPQHF. This chain connects TRBV19 to TRBJ1-5; TRBD1 might be the D (5 bases). V was trimmed by 3 bases and J by 0 bases, leaving 21 bases between them. The germline V gene encodes CDR1 LNHDA and CDR2 SQIVND (reference sequence). The CDR3 loop spans 19 amino acids.

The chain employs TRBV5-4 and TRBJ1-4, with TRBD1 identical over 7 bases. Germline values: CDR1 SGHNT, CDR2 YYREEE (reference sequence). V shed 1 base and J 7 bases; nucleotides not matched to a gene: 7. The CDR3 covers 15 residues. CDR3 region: CASSLPGQTTEKLFF. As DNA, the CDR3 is TGTGCCAGCAGCTTGCCGGGACAGACGACTGAAAAACTGTTTTTT. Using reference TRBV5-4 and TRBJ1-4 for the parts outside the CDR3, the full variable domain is ETGVTQSPTHLIKTRGQQVTLRCSSQSGHNTVSWYQQALGQGPQFIFQYYREEENGRGNFPPRFSGLQFPNYSSELNVNALELDDSALYLCASSLPGQTTEKLFFGSGTQLSVL.

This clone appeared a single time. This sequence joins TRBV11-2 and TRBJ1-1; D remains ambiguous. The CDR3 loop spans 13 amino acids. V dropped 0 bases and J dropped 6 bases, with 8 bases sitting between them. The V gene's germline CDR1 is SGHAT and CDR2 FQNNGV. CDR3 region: CASSLDYRAEAFF. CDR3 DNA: TGTGCCAGCAGCTTAGATTACCGGGCTGAAGCTTTCTTT.

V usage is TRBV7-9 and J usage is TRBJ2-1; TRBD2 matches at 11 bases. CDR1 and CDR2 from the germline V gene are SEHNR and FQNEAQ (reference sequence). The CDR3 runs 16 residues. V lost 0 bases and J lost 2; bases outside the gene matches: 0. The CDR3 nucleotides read TGTGCCAGCAGCTTAGCGACTAGCGGGGCCTACAATGAGCAGTTCTTC. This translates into CASSLATSGAYNEQFF.

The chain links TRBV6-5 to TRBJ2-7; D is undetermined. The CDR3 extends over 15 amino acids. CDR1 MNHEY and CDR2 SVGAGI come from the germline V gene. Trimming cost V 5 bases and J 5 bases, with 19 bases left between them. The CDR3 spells CASSPPQSFKHEQYF. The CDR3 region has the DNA TGTGCCAGCAGTCCCCCTCAGTCCTTTAAACACGAGCAGTACTTC.

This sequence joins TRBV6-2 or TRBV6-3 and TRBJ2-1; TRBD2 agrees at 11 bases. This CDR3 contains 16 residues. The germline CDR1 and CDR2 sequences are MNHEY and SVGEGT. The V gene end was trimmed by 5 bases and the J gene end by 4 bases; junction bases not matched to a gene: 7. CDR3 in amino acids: CASSPAGTSGYNEQFF. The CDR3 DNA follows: TGTGCCAGCAGTCCAGCCGGGACTAGCGGATACAATGAGCAGTTCTTC.

CDR3 DNA: TGTGCCAGCAGCTTCGGTTCTCGGAGCACAGATACGCAGTATTTT. Translation gives CASSFGSRSTDTQYF. The chain uses TRBV7-8 and TRBJ2-3; the D is unclear. V gave up 3 bases and J gave up 0 bases, with 10 bases separating them. Per the germline V gene, CDR1 is SGHVS and CDR2 is FQNEAQ. The CDR3 loop spans 15 amino acids.

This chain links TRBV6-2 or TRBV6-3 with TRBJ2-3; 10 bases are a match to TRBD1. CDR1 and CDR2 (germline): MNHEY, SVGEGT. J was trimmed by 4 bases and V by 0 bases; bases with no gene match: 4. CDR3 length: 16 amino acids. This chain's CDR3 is CASSYSRDRGSDTQYF. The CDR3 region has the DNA TGTGCCAGCAGTTACTCCCGGGACAGGGGTTCAGATACGCAGTATTTT.